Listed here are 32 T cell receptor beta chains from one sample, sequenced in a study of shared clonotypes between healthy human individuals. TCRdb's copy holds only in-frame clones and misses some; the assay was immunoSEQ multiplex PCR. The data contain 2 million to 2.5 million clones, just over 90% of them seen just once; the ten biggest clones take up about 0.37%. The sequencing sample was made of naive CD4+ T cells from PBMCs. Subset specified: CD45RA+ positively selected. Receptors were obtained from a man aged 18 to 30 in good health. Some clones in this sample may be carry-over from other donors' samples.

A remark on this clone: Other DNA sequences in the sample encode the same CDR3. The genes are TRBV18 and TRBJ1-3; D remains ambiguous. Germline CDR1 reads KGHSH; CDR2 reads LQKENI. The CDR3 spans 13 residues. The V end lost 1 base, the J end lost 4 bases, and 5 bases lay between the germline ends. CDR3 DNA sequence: TGTGCCAGCTCACCACAAGGGGGAAACACCATATATTTT. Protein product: CASSPQGGNTIYF.

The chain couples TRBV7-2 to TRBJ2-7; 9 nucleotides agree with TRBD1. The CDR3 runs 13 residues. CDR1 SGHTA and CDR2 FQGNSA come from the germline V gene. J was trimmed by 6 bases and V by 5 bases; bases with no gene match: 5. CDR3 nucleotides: TGTGCCAGCAGCCGGGGACAGGGAGGCGAGCAGTACTTC. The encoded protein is CASSRGQGGEQYF.

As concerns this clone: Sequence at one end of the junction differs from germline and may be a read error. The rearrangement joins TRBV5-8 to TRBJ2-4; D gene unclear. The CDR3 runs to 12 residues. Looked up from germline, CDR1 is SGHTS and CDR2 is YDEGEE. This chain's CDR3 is CASSMTRLGIHF. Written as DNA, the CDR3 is TGTGCCAGCAGCATGACCCGATTAGGCATCCACTTC.

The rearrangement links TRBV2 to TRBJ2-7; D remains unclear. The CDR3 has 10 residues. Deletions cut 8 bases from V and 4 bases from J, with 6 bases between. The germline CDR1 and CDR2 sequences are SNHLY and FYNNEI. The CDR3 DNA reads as TGTGCCAGCTTTAAATACGAGCAGTACTTC. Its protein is CASFKYEQYF.

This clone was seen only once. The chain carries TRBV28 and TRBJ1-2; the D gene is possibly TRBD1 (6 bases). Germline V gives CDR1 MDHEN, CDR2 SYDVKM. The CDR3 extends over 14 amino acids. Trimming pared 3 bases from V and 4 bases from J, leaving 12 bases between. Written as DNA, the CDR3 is TGTGCCAGCAGTTTTGGGGCAGGGGCCTATGGCTACACCTTC. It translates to CASSFGAGAYGYTF.

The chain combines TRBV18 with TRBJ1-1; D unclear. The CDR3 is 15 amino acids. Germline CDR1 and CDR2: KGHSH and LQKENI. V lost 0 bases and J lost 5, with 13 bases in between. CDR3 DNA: TGTGCCAGCTCACCACCGGCGACGATGGGGACTGAAGCTTTCTTT. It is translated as CASSPPATMGTEAFF.

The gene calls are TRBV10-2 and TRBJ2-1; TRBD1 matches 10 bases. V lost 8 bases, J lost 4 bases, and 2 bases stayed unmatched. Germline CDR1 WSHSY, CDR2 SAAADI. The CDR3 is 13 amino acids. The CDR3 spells CASGGQGYNEQFF. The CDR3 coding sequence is TGCGCCAGCGGGGGACAGGGGTACAATGAGCAGTTCTTC.

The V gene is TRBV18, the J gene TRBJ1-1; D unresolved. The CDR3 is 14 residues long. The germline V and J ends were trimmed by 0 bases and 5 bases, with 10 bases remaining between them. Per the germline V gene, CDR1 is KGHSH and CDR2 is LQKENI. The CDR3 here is CASSPPRPVTEAFF. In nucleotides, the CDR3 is TGTGCCAGCTCACCACCCCGCCCGGTAACTGAAGCTTTCTTT.

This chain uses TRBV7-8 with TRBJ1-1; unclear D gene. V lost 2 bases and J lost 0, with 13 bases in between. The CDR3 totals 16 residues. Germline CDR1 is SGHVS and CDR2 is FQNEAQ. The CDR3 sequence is CASSLLTHTMNTEAFF. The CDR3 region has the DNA TGTGCCAGCAGCTTACTCACACACACCATGAACACTGAAGCTTTCTTT.

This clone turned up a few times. The CDR3 DNA reads TGTGCCAGCAACGCGGGAGGCTTAGAGACCCAGTACTTC. Protein product: CASNAGGLETQYF. The chain links TRBV2 to TRBJ2-5, with 8 bases fitting TRBD2. Germline trimming cut 7 bases from V and 4 bases from J; bases unmatched to any gene: 5. CDR3 length: 13 residues. The germline V gene encodes CDR1 SNHLY and CDR2 FYNNEI.

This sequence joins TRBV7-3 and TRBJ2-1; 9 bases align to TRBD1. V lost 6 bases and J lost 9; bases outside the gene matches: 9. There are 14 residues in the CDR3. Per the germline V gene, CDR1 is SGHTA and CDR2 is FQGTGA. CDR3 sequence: CASSAGTGSGEQFF. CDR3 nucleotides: TGTGCCAGCAGTGCCGGGACAGGGTCAGGTGAGCAGTTCTTC.

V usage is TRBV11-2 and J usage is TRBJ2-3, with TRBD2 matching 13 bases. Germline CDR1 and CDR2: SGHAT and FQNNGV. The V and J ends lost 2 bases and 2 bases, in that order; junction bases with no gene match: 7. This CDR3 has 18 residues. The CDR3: CASSLKRGTSGITDTQYF. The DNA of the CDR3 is TGTGCCAGCAGCTTAAAAAGAGGGACTAGCGGGATCACAGATACGCAGTATTTT. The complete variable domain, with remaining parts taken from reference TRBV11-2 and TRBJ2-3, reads EAGVAQSPRYKIIEKRQSVAFWCNPISGHATLYWYQQILGQGPKLLIQFQNNGVVDDSQLPKDRFSAERLKGVDSTLKIQPAKLEDSAVYLCASSLKRGTSGITDTQYFGPGTRLTVL.

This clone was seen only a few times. In nucleotides, the CDR3 is TGTGCCAGCAGCTTAGGCGGGGCCCGAAACACTGAAGCTTTCTTT. It codes for CASSLGGARNTEAFF. The V and J genes are TRBV7-2 and TRBJ1-1, with D perhaps TRBD1 (5 bases). The V end was cut by 1 base, the J end by 2 bases, with 11 bases between. The CDR3 spans 15 residues. Germline CDR1 SGHTA, CDR2 FQGNSA.

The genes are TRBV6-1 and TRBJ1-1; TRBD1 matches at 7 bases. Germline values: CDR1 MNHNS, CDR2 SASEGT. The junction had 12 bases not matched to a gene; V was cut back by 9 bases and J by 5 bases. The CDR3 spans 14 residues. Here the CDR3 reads CASQSEGGITEAFF. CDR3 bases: TGTGCCAGTCAGTCGGAAGGGGGCATTACTGAAGCTTTCTTT.

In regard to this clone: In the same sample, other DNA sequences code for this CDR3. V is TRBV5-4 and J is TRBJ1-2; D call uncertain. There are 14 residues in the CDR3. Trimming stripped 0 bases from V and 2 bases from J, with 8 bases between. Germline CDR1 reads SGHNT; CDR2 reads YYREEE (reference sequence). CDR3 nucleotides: TGTGCCAGCAGCTTGGCTAGCCCCAACTATGGCTACACCTTC. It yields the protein CASSLASPNYGYTF.

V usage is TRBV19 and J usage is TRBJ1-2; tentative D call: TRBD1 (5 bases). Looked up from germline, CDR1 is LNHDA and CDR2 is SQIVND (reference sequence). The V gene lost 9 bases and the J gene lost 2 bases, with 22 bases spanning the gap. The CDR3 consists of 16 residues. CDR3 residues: CASHPVPQGHNYGYTF. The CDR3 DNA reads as TGTGCCAGCCACCCCGTACCGCAGGGTCACAACTATGGCTACACCTTC.

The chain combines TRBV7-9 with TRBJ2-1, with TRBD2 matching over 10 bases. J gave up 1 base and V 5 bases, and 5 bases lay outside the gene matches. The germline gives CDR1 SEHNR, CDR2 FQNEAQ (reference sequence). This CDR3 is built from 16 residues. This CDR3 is CASSGPSGSSYNEQFF. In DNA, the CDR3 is TGTGCCAGCAGCGGCCCTAGCGGGAGTTCCTACAATGAGCAGTTCTTC.

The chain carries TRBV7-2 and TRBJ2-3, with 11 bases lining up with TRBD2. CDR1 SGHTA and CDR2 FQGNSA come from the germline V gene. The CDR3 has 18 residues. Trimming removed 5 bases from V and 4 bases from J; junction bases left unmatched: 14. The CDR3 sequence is CASSRIPGTSGQSDTQYF. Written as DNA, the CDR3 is TGTGCCAGCAGCCGTATACCAGGGACTAGCGGACAATCAGATACGCAGTATTTT.

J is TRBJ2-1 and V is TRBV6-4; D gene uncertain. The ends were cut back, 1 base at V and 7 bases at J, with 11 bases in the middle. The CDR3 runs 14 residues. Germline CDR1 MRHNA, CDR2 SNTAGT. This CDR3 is CASSDYPQTNEQFF. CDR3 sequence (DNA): TGTGCCAGCAGTGACTACCCCCAAACGAATGAGCAGTTCTTC.

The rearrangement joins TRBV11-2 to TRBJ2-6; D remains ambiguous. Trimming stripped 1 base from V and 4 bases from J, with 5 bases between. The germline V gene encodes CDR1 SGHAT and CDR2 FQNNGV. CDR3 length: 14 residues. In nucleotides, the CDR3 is TGTGCCAGCAGCTTAGGTCCGGGGGCCAACGTCCTGACTTTC. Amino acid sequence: CASSLGPGANVLTF.

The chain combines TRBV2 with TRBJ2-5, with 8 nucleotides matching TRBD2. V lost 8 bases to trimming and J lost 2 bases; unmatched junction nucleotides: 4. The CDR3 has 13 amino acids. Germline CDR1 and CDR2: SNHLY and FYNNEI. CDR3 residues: CASGSGIQETQYF. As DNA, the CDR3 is TGTGCCAGCGGTAGCGGGATTCAAGAGACCCAGTACTTC.

CDR3 in amino acids: CASTRGGLAGIREQFF. The CDR3 DNA reads TGTGCCAGCACCAGGGGGGGACTAGCGGGAATTAGGGAGCAGTTCTTC. The chain couples TRBV11-2 to TRBJ2-1; TRBD2 agrees at 13 bases. Unmatched junction bases numbered 13, after V lost 7 bases and J lost 10 bases. Germline V CDR1 and CDR2: SGHAT, FQNNGV. The CDR3 has 16 residues.

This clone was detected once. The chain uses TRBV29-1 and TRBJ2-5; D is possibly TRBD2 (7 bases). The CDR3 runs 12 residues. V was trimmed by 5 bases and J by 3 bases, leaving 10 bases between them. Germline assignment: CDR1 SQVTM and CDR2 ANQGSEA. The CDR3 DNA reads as TGCAGCGTTCGGGGGGCTGAAGAGACCCAGTACTTC. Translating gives CSVRGAEETQYF.

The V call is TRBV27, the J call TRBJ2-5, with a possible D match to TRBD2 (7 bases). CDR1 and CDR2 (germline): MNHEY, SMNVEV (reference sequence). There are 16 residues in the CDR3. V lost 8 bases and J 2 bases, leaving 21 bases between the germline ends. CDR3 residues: CASAPGRGRAQETQYF. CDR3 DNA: TGTGCCAGCGCCCCGGGTAGGGGGAGGGCTCAAGAGACCCAGTACTTC.

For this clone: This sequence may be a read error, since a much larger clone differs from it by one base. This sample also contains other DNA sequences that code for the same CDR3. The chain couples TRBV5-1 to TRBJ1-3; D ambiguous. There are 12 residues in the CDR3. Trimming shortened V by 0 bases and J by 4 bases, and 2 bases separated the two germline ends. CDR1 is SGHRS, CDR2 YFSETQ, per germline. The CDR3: CASSLVGNTIYF. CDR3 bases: TGCGCCAGCAGCTTGGTAGGAAACACCATATATTTT.

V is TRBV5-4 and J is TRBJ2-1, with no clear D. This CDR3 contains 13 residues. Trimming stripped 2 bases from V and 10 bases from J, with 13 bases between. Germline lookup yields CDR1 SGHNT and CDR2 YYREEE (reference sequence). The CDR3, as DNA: TGTGCCAGCAGCTTATCGGCCAGGCGAGAGCAGTTCTTC. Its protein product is CASSLSARREQFF.

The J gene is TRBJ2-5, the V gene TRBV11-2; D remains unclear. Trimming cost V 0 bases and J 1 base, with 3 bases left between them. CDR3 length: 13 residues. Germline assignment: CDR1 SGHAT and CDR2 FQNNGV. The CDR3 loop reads CASSLELQETQYF. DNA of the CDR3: TGTGCCAGCAGCTTAGAGCTCCAAGAGACCCAGTACTTC.

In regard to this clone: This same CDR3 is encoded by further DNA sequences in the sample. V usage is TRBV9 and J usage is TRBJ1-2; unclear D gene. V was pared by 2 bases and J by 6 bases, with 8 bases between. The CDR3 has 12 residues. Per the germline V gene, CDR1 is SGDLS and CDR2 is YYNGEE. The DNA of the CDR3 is TGTGCCAGCAGCGTTTTGGGAAATGGCTACACCTTC. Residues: CASSVLGNGYTF.

CDR3 sequence (DNA): TGTGCCAGCAGCTTAGCGGTACTAGCGGGAGGTAATGAGCAGTTCTTC. This encodes CASSLAVLAGGNEQFF. J is TRBJ2-1 and V is TRBV7-8; 12 positions agree with TRBD2. Germline V gene sequence: CDR1 SGHVS, CDR2 FQNEAQ. Germline trimming cut 0 bases from V and 7 bases from J; bases unmatched to any gene: 4. This CDR3 contains 16 residues.

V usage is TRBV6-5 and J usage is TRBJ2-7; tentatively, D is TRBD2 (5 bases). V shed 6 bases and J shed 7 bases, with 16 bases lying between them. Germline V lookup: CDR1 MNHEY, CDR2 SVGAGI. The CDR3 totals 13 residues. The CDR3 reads CASSAPPSGEQYF. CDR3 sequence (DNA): TGTGCCAGCAGCGCGCCCCCCTCGGGGGAGCAGTACTTC.

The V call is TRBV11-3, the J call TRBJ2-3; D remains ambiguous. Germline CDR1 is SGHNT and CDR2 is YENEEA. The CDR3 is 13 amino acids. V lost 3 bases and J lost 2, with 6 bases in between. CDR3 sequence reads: CASSFQDTDTQYF. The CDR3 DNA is TGTGCCAGCAGCTTCCAGGACACAGATACGCAGTATTTT. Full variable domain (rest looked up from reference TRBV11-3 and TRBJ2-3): EAGVVQSPRYKIIEKKQPVAFWCNPISGHNTLYWYLQNLGQGPELLIRYENEEAVDDSQLPKDRFSAERLKGVDSTLKIQPAELGDSAVYLCASSFQDTDTQYFGPGTRLTVL.

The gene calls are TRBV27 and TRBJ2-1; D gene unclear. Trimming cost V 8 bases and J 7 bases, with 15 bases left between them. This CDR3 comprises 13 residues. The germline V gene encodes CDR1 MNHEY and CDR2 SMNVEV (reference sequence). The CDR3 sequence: CASSRVAPNEQFF. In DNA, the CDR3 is TGTGCCAGCTCTAGGGTGGCACCTAATGAGCAGTTCTTC.